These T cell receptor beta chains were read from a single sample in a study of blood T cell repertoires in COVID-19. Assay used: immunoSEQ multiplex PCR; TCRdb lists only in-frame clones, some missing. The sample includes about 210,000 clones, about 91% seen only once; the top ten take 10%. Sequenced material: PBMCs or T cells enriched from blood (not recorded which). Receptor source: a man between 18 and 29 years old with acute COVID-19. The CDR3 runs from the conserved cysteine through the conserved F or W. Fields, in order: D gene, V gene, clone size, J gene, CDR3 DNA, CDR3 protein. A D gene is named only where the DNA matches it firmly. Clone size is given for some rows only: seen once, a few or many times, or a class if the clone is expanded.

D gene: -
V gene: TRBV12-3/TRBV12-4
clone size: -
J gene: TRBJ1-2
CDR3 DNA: TGTGCCAGCAATGGGGGGGGCGAGGAGGGCTACACCTTC
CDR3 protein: CASNGGGEEGYTF

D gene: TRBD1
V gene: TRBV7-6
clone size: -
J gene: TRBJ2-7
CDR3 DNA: TGTGCCAGCAGCTCCGACAGGGGGCCCTACGAGCAGTACTTC
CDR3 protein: CASSSDRGPYEQYF

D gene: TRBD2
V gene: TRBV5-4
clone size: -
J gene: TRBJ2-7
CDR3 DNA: TGTGCCAGCAGCTCTAGGGGAGGGGACTACGAGCAGTACTTC
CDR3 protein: CASSSRGGDYEQYF

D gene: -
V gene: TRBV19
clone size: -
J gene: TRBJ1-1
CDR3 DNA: TGTGCCAGGACCAGGGACACCGGGGTACACACTGAAGCTTTCTTT
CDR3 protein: CARTRDTGVHTEAFF

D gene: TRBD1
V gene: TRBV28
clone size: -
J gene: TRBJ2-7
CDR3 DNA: TGTGCCAGCAGTCCGTGGCGCAGGGGGCTTTCGTACTCCTACGAGCAGTACTTC
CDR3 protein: CASSPWRRGLSYSYEQYF

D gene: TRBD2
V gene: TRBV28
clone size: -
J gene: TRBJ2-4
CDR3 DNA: TGTGCCACCGGCGGACTAGCGGGAGAGGACATTCAGTACTTC
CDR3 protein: CATGGLAGEDIQYF

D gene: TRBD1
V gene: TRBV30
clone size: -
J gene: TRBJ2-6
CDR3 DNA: TGTGCCTGGGACAGGGGGCGCGTAGATACCGGGGCCAACGTCCTGACTTTC
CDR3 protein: CAWDRGRVDTGANVLTF

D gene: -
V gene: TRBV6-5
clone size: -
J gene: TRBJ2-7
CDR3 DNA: TGTGCCAGCAGTTGGTCGCCGGGATCACGGTCGGGGGAGCAGTACTTC
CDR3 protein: CASSWSPGSRSGEQYF

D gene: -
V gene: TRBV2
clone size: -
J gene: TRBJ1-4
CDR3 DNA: TGTGCCAGCCGACAAGACAGCTCTAATGAAAAACTGTTTTTT
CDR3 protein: CASRQDSSNEKLFF

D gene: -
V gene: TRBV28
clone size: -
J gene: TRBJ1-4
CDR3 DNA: TGTGCCAGCAGGCCTGGGACTCCACCCGTCGGAAAACTGTTTTTT
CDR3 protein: CASRPGTPPVGKLFF

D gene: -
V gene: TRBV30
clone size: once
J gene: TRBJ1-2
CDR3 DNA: TGTGCCTGGAGTGTTTTTCTGAGAGTAGCTAACTATGGCTACACCTTC
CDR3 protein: CAWSVFLRVANYGYTF

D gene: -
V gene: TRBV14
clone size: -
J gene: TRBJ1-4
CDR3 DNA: TGTGCCAGCAGCCAAGTGGCAGGCCAGAATGAAAAACTGTTTTTT
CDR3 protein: CASSQVAGQNEKLFF

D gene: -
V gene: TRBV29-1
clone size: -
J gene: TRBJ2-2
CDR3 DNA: TGCAGCCCTGGAGGAGGCAAAGGGGAGCTGTTTTTT
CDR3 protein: CSPGGGKGELFF

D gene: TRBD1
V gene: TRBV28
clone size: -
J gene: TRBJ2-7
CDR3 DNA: TGTGCCTCGGGACAGGGAAGGTACGAGCAGTACTTC
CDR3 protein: CASGQGRYEQYF

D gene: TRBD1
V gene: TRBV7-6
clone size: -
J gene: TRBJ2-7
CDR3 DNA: TGTGCCAGCAGCCCCCGGGACAGGGTGGACGAGCAGTACTTC
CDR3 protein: CASSPRDRVDEQYF

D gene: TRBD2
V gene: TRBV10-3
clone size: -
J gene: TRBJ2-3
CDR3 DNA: TGTGCCATCAGGGGGGGGTCGAGCACAGATACGCAGTATTTT
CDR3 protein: CAIRGGSSTDTQYF

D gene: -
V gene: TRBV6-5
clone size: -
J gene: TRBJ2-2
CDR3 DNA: TGTGCCAGCAGCCCGACAGGAATGGTCGGGGAGCTGTTTTTT
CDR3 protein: CASSPTGMVGELFF

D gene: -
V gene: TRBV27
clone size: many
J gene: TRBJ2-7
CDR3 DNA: TGTGCCAGCAGTGTCGGACTCTCCTACGAGCAGTACTTC
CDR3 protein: CASSVGLSYEQYF

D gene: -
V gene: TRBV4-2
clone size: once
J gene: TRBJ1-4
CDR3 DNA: TGTGCCAGCAGCCAAGTTCTACCTATCGGGGATGAAAAACTGTTTTTT
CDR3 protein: CASSQVLPIGDEKLFF

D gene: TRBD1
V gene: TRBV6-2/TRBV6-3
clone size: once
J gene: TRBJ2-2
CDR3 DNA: TGTGCCAGCACCCCACGAGGACAGGGCGACACCGGGGAGCTGTTTTTT
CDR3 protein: CASTPRGQGDTGELFF

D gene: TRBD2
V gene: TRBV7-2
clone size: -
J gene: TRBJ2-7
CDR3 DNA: TGTGCCAGCCGGCCGACGGGAGCGGGGTCCTACGAGCAGTACTTC
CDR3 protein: CASRPTGAGSYEQYF

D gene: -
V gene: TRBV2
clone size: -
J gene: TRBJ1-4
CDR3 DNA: TGTGCCAGCACCAGAGGGATAGGGGGAGATGAAAAACTGTTTTTT
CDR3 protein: CASTRGIGGDEKLFF

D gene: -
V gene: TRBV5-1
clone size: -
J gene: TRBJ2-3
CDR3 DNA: TGCGCCAGCAGCGGGGCTGGGCGGGATACGCAGTATTTT
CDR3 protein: CASSGAGRDTQYF

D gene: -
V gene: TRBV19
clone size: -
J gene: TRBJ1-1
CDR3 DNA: TGTGCCAGTACCCACGGAGTCGGCTGGCGGGCTTTCTTT
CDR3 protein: CASTHGVGWRAFF

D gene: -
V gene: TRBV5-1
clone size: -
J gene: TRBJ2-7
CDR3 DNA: TGCGCCAGCAGCTGGAACAGGGACTCCTACGAGCAGTACTTC
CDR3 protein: CASSWNRDSYEQYF

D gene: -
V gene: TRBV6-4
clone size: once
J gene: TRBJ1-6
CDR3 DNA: TGTGCCAGCAGTGCCCGGGACACTAATTCACCCCTCCACTTT
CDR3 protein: CASSARDTNSPLHF

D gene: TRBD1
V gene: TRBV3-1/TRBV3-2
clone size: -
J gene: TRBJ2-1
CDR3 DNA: TGTGCCAGCAGCCGAAGGGGACAGGGAGTTTACAATGAGCAGTTCTTC
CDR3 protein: CASSRRGQGVYNEQFF

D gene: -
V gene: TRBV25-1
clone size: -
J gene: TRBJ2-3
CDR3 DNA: TGTGCCAGCAGTGAATTTCGGGGGGCGAGCACAGATACGCAGTATTTT
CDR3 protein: CASSEFRGASTDTQYF

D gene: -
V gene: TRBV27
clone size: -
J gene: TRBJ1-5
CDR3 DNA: TGTGCCAGCAGTAAGTTCAGTGATCAGCCCCAGCATTTT
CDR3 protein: CASSKFSDQPQHF

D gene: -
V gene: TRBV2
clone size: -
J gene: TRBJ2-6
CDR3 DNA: TGTGCCAGCAGTGGAGATACAGGTTCTGGGGCCAACGTCCTGACTTTC
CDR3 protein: CASSGDTGSGANVLTF

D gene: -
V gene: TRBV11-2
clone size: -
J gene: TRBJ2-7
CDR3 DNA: TGTGCCAGCAGCTTAAGGACAGTGGGCTACGAGCAGTACTTC
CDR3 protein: CASSLRTVGYEQYF